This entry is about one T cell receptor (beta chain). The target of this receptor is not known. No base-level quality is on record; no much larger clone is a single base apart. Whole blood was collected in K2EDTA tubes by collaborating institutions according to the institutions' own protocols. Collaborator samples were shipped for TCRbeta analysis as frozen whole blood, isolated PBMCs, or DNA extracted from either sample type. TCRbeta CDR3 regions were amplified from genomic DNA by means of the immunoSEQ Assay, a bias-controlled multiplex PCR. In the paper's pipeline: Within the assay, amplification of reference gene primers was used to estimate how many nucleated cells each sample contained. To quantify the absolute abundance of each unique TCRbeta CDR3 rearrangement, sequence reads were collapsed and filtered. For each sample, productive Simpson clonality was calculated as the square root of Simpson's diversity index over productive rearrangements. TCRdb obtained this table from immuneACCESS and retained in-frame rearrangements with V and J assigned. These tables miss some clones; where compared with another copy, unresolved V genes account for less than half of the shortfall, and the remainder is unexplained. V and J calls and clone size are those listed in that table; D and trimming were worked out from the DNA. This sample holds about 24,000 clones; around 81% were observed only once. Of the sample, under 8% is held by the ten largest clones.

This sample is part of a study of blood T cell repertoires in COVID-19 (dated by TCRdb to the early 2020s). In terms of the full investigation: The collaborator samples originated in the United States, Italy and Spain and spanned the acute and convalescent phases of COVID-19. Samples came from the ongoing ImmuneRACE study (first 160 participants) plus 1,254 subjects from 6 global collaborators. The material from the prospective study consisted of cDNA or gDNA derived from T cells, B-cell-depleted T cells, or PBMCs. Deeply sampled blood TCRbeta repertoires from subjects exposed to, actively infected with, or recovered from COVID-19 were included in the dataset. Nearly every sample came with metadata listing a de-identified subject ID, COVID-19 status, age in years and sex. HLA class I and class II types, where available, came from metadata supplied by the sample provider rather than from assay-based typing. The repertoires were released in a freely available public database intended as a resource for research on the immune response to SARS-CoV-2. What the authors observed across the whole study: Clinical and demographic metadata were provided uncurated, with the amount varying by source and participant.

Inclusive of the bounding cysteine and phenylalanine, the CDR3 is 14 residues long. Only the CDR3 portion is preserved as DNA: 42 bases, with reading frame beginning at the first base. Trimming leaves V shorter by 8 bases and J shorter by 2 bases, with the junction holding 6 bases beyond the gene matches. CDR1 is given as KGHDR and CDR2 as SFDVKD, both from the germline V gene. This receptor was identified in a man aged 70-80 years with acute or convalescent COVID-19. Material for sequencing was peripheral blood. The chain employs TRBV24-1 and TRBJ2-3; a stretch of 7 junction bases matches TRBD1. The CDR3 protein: CATMGRGLTDTQYF. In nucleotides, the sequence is TGTGCCACCATGGGTAGGGGGCTCACAGATACGCAGTATTTT.